This TCR beta chain derives from a study of blood T cell repertoires in COVID-19. J gave up 8 bases and V 5 bases, and 2 bases lay outside the gene matches. The CDR3 is 12 amino acids. Per the germline V gene, CDR1 is ENHRY and CDR2 is SYGVKD. Sequenced by immunoSEQ multiplex PCR; TCRdb stores in-frame clones only, minus some. The data hold about 160,000 clones, with just under 95% observed a single time. This chain connects TRBV10-3 to TRBJ2-1; 8 bases map to TRBD1. The receptor's source is a woman between 50 and 59 years old with acute or convalescent COVID-19. The sample comprised peripheral blood. The CDR3 nucleotides are TGTGCCATCAGTATGACAGGGGATGAGCAGTTCTTC. This translates into CAISMTGDEQFF.